The 28 T cell receptor beta chains given below trace back to one sample, sequenced in a study of radiation and T cells in renal cell carcinoma. This table comes from immunoSEQ multiplex PCR, and its TCRdb copy is limited to in-frame clones, with some not included. The sample consists of tens of thousands of clones, approximately 87% of them appearing once. The time point: blood 4 weeks post-SBRT, at nephrectomy. Sample treatment: 15 Gy SBRT to primary tumor, nephrectomy 4 weeks later. Sequenced here: blood, sampled from a patient whose treatment included radiotherapy and nephrectomy. The receptor set was obtained from a woman aged 55-75 years with renal cell carcinoma.

V usage is TRBV4-1 and J usage is TRBJ1-4, with 8 bases identical to TRBD1. V trimming: 1 base; J trimming: 7 bases; junction bases outside the gene matches: 5. The germline V gene has CDR1 MGHRA and CDR2 YSYEKL. The CDR3 loop spans 15 amino acids. DNA for the CDR3: TGCGCCAGCAGCCAAGTCGGACAGGGAGGTGAAAAACTGTTTTTT. Translated, it gives CASSQVGQGGEKLFF.

This chain connects TRBV19 to TRBJ1-5; 8 bases fit TRBD1. With V trimmed by 3 bases and J by 5 bases, 3 bases remained unmatched. The CDR3 length is 14 residues. The germline V gene has CDR1 LNHDA and CDR2 SQIVND (reference sequence). The CDR3 nucleotides read TGTGCCAGTAGTATGGGCAGGGGGCATCAGCCCCAGCATTTT. It is translated as CASSMGRGHQPQHF.

This sequence joins TRBV6-4 and TRBJ2-1; no firm D call. Trimming shortened V by 3 bases and J by 5 bases, and 11 bases separated the two germline ends. CDR1 MRHNA and CDR2 SNTAGT come from the germline V gene. The CDR3 length is 14 residues. The CDR3 protein is CASSERSLDNEQFF. CDR3 nucleotide sequence: TGTGCCAGCAGTGAGCGGAGTCTCGACAATGAGCAGTTCTTC.

J is TRBJ2-7 and V is TRBV28; D ambiguous. V shed 4 bases and J shed 4 bases, with 8 bases lying between them. Germline V CDR1 and CDR2: MDHEN, SYDVKM. The CDR3 spans 12 residues. This CDR3 reads CASSSQLYEQYF. CDR3 coding DNA: TGTGCCAGCAGTTCACAGCTATACGAGCAGTACTTC.

This chain connects TRBV29-1 to TRBJ2-5, with D perhaps assigned TRBD1 or TRBD2 (5 bases each). The CDR3 loop spans 15 amino acids. CDR1 is SQVTM, CDR2 ANQGSEA, per germline. V lost 3 bases, J lost 4 bases, and 18 bases lay in between. The CDR3 region is CSVDTGQLGLETQYF. The CDR3 DNA follows: TGCAGCGTTGATACGGGGCAACTCGGATTAGAGACCCAGTACTTC. Supplemented by reference TRBV29-1 and TRBJ2-5, the full variable domain reads SAVISQKPSRDICQRGTSLTIQCQVDSQVTMMFWYRQQPGQSLTLIATANQGSEATYESGFVIDKFPISRPNLTFSTLTVSNMSPEDSSIYLCSVDTGQLGLETQYFGPGTRLLVL.

CDR3 loop: CASSEKTGLNTEAFF. The CDR3 nucleotides are TGTGCCAGCAGCGAAAAGACAGGGCTGAACACTGAAGCTTTCTTT. The chain is built from TRBV7-9 and TRBJ1-1; 7 bases are a match to TRBD1. The germline V gene has CDR1 SEHNR and CDR2 FQNEAQ (reference sequence). Losses at the gene ends were 5 bases for V and 0 bases for J; bases not matched to a gene: 6. This CDR3 region has 15 residues.

The chain employs TRBV5-1 and TRBJ2-1, with 12 bases fitting TRBD2. The V and J ends lost 0 bases and 4 bases, in that order; junction bases with no gene match: 8. The CDR3 contains 18 residues. Per the germline V gene, CDR1 is SGHRS and CDR2 is YFSETQ. The CDR3 protein is CASSLGTLAGGQYNEQFF. CDR3 DNA sequence: TGCGCCAGCAGCTTGGGAACTCTAGCGGGAGGGCAATACAATGAGCAGTTCTTC.

This rearrangement joins TRBV5-1 to TRBJ2-3, with 10 nucleotides matching TRBD2. V trimming: 4 bases; J trimming: 2 bases; junction bases outside the gene matches: 16. CDR3 length equals 19 residues. Per the germline V gene, CDR1 is SGHRS and CDR2 is YFSETQ. The CDR3 spells CASSGDLISSGGYTDTQYF. The DNA for the CDR3 is TGCGCCAGCAGCGGAGACTTAATTTCTAGCGGGGGTTACACAGATACGCAGTATTTT.

This clone was observed a handful of times. The CDR3: CASSPGQGHTF. The DNA of the CDR3 is TGTGCCAGCAGCCCGGGACAGGGCCACACCTTC. V usage is TRBV5-4 and J usage is TRBJ1-2; TRBD1 matches 9 bases. The CDR3 consists of 11 residues. The germline V gene has CDR1 SGHNT and CDR2 YYREEE (reference sequence). V lost 4 bases, J lost 12 bases, and 4 bases stayed unmatched.

The chain has TRBV5-1 and TRBJ2-7; tentatively, D is TRBD1 or TRBD2 (7 bases each). The germline V and J ends were trimmed by 7 bases and 0 bases, with 17 bases remaining between them. This CDR3 is 15 amino acids long. Germline CDR1 and CDR2: SGHRS and YFSETQ. CDR3 nucleotides: TGCGCCAGCGGACTAGGACAGGCGAACTCCTACGAGCAGTACTTC. Its translation is CASGLGQANSYEQYF.

CDR3 loop: CASSLDFTGAPDTQYF. CDR3 bases: TGTGCCAGCAGCTTAGATTTTACAGGGGCCCCAGATACGCAGTATTTT. This sequence joins TRBV7-2 and TRBJ2-3; TRBD1 matches at 7 bases. V dropped 1 base and J dropped 4; count of bases not matched to a gene: 8. The CDR3 spans 16 residues. Germline CDR1 is SGHTA and CDR2 is FQGNSA.

V gene TRBV5-1 combines with J gene TRBJ2-3, with 14 bases that match TRBD2. The germline V gene encodes CDR1 SGHRS and CDR2 YFSETQ. The CDR3 consists of 19 residues. The V gene end was trimmed by 2 bases and the J gene end by 5 bases; junction bases not matched to a gene: 13. The CDR3 spells CASSLRQALGLAGEDTQYF. DNA of the CDR3: TGCGCCAGCAGCTTAAGACAGGCTTTGGGACTAGCGGGAGAAGATACGCAGTATTTT.

This clone came up a few times. This rearrangement joins TRBV4-1 to TRBJ2-2; 8 nucleotides match TRBD1. Germline loops: CDR1 MGHRA, CDR2 YSYEKL. The CDR3 is made up of 14 amino acids. With 4 bases clipped from V and 4 bases from J, the junction kept 2 bases outside the gene matches. CDR3 DNA: TGCGCCAGCAGCCTAACAGGGGGCACCGGGGAGCTGTTTTTT. This gives the protein CASSLTGGTGELFF.

This chain connects TRBV19 to TRBJ2-2; tentative D call: TRBD2 (5 bases). V was clipped by 5 bases and J by 4 bases, with 11 bases between them. Looked up from germline, CDR1 is LNHDA and CDR2 is SQIVND (reference sequence). CDR3 length: 14 residues. In nucleotides, the CDR3 is TGTGCCAGTAGTTCTCAAGCGGTCACCGGGGAGCTGTTTTTT. Translating it yields CASSSQAVTGELFF.

V is TRBV7-3 and J is TRBJ2-1, with no clear D. The CDR3 totals 13 residues. CDR1 and CDR2 from the germline V gene are SGHTA and FQGTGA. The V end was cut by 2 bases, the J end by 11 bases, with 13 bases between. The CDR3, as DNA: TGTGCCAGCAGCTTAGCCCCTTCCCGGCAGCAGTTCTTC. Its translation is CASSLAPSRQQFF.

The chain combines TRBV6-5 with TRBJ1-2; TRBD1 matches at 9 bases. Trimming removed 5 bases from V and 8 bases from J; junction bases left unmatched: 6. There are 13 residues in the CDR3. The germline V gene has CDR1 MNHEY and CDR2 SVGAGI. In nucleotides, the CDR3 is TGTGCCAGCAGTCAGATACAGGGGGCAGGCTACACCTTC. Protein product: CASSQIQGAGYTF.

This rearrangement joins TRBV19 to TRBJ1-1, with TRBD1 matching 9 bases. Germline V gene lookup returns CDR1 LNHDA and CDR2 SQIVND (reference sequence). This CDR3 comprises 14 residues. The V gene end was trimmed by 1 base and the J gene end by 8 bases; junction bases not matched to a gene: 5. The chain's CDR3 is CASSIGGGQGEAFF. CDR3 in DNA: TGTGCCAGTAGTATAGGGGGGGGACAGGGAGAAGCTTTCTTT.

The chain couples TRBV28 to TRBJ1-5, with D uncertain. V was trimmed by 5 bases and J by 7 bases, leaving 9 bases between them. CDR3 size: 12 residues. Germline V gives CDR1 MDHEN, CDR2 SYDVKM. CDR3 nucleotides: TGTGCCAGCAGTCAAGGCGGCCAGCCCCAGCATTTT. Translated, it gives CASSQGGQPQHF.

V is TRBV4-1 and J is TRBJ1-2; no reliable D call. This CDR3 region has 14 residues. Per the germline V gene, CDR1 is MGHRA and CDR2 is YSYEKL. V was pared by 1 base and J by 1 base, with 7 bases between. The CDR3 spells CASSQASLNYGYTF. In DNA, the CDR3 is TGCGCCAGCAGCCAAGCGTCCCTTAACTATGGCTACACCTTC.

This clone was found once. CDR3 sequence: CASSQSSYEQYF. The CDR3 DNA is TGTGCCAGCAGTCAGAGCTCCTACGAGCAGTACTTC. The V call is TRBV28, the J call TRBJ2-7, with no clear D. Between the trimmed V and J ends, which lost 5 bases and 0 bases, there was a span of 5 bases. CDR3 size: 12 residues. Germline CDR1 is MDHEN and CDR2 is SYDVKM. The complete variable domain, with remaining parts taken from reference TRBV28 and TRBJ2-7, reads DVKVTQSSRYLVKRTGEKVFLECVQDMDHENMFWYRQDPGLGLRLIYFSYDVKMKEKGDIPEGYSVSREKKERFSLILESASTNQTSMYLCASSQSSYEQYFGPGTRLTVT.

Regarding this clone: The junction departs from germline at one end; a sequencing error may be responsible. This chain uses TRBV28 with TRBJ1-2, with D hard to call. The CDR3 spans 15 residues. Germline assignment: CDR1 MDHEN and CDR2 SYDVKM. CDR3 in amino acids: CASSLTVRPQSFSSF. The CDR3 DNA is TGTGCCAGCAGTTTAACTGTTCGACCACAAAGTTTTTCGTCCTTC.

The J gene is TRBJ2-5, the V gene TRBV19, with 9 bases that match TRBD2. The CDR3 runs to 13 residues. V was clipped by 6 bases and J by 4 bases; unmatched bases: 3. CDR1 and CDR2 (germline): LNHDA, SQIVND (reference sequence). Here the CDR3 DNA reads TGTGCCAGTAGGTTAGCGGGAGCAGAGACCCAGTACTTC. This gives the protein CASRLAGAETQYF.

In this sample, this clone turned up once. The chain carries TRBV6-6 and TRBJ1-1; unclear D gene. CDR1 and CDR2 from the germline V gene are MNHNY and SVGAGI (reference sequence). V was cut by 1 base and J by 1 base, with 7 bases left in between. CDR3 length equals 14 residues. The CDR3 region is CASSYFPGNTEAFF. CDR3 nucleotides: TGTGCCAGCAGTTACTTTCCGGGGAACACTGAAGCTTTCTTT.

This clone has a single count. The V and J genes are TRBV6-5 and TRBJ1-5; D gene ambiguous. Trimming removed 0 bases from V and 7 bases from J, with 13 bases in between. The CDR3 has 15 amino acids. Germline V gene lookup returns CDR1 MNHEY and CDR2 SVGAGI. Here the CDR3 DNA reads TGTGCCAGCAGTTACTCATACACAGCAGGCCAGCCCCAGCATTTT. It is translated as CASSYSYTAGQPQHF.

The CDR3 nucleotides read TGCAGCGTTGCGGATCGGCATGAGCAGTTCTTC. Its translation: CSVADRHEQFF. The chain joins TRBV29-1 to TRBJ2-1, with D hard to call. The CDR3 spans 11 residues. CDR1 is SQVTM, CDR2 ANQGSEA, per germline. V shed 4 bases and J shed 8 bases, with 9 bases lying between them.

The chain uses TRBV6-1 and TRBJ2-5; D gene unclear. The CDR3 spans 12 residues. Germline V gene data show CDR1 as MNHNS and CDR2 as SASEGT. Trimming shortened V by 4 bases and J by 5 bases, and 8 bases separated the two germline ends. CDR3 sequence: CASSVLQETQYF. The CDR3 nucleotides read TGTGCCAGCAGTGTACTACAGGAGACCCAGTACTTC.

A single count supports this clone. The V and J genes are TRBV2 and TRBJ2-3; 9 bases map to TRBD1. Unmatched junction bases numbered 0, after V lost 1 base and J lost 1 base. CDR3 length: 15 residues. The germline gives CDR1 SNHLY, CDR2 FYNNEI. The CDR3 protein is CASSEGDRGTDTQYF. CDR3 in DNA: TGTGCCAGCAGTGAAGGGGACAGGGGCACAGATACGCAGTATTTT. The full variable domain, with the rest looked up from reference TRBV2 and TRBJ2-3, is EPEVTQTPSHQVTQMGQEVILRCVPISNHLYFYWYRQILGQKVEFLVSFYNNEISEKSEIFDDQFSVERPDGSNFTLKIRSTKLEDSAMYFCASSEGDRGTDTQYFGPGTRLTVL.

The V gene is TRBV5-8, the J gene TRBJ2-2, with a weak D call TRBD1 (5 bases). The CDR3 loop spans 16 amino acids. V was trimmed by 2 bases and J by 2 bases, leaving 13 bases between them. Germline CDR1 and CDR2: SGHTS and YDEGEE. The chain's CDR3 is CASSFQGRLNTGELFF. The DNA for the CDR3 is TGTGCCAGCAGCTTTCAGGGAAGACTTAACACCGGGGAGCTGTTTTTT.